These 29 T cell receptor beta chains came from one sample sequenced in a study of T cell repertoires in cytomegalovirus infection (dated by TCRdb to 2018 to 2020). Their cognate antigens are unknown. Sample treatment or condition, as interpreted from the label and publication: in vitro stimulation with specific CMV peptide epitopes to enrich CMV-specific T cells. Sequencing instrument: Illumina HiSeq 1500. The public sequencing data were trimmed at Q25 with fastp and processed into clonotypes with MiXCR by TCRdb, which kept only in-frame beta chains. Each CDR3 protein gets just one entry, which takes the most common genes and DNA from the rows behind it. The sample yields about 700,000 distinct CDR3 sequences; around 32% were counted once. About 20% of the sample lies in the top ten. Sequenced here: cultured PBMCs, sampled from culture after CMV antigen stimulation. These TCRs come from a human donor in good health (CMV status not recorded). Some clones in this sample may be carry-over from other donors' samples.

This chain connects TRBV7-2 to TRBJ1-1, with a weak D call TRBD1 (5 bases). Deletions cut 5 bases from V and 5 bases from J, with 15 bases between. Per the germline V gene, CDR1 is SGHTA and CDR2 is FQGNSA. CDR3 length: 14 amino acids. CDR3 bases: TGTGCCAGCAGCCCAGAGGGGCGGAGTACTGAAGCTTTCTTT. Its translation is CASSPEGRSTEAFF.

This clonotype was detected a few times. The chain carries TRBV6-2 or TRBV6-3 and TRBJ2-7; D remains unclear. Germline V gene lookup returns CDR1 MNHEY and CDR2 SVGEGT. The length of the CDR3 is 15 residues. V was trimmed by 0 bases and J by 2 bases, leaving 11 bases between them. CDR3 DNA: TGTGCCAGCAGTTACTCGAGAGCACCTGCCTACGAGCAGTACTTC. Translating it yields CASSYSRAPAYEQYF.

The CDR3 nucleotides are TGTGCCAGCAGGTTCCTAGCGGGGTCGGGCACAGATACGCAGTATTTT. This translates into CASRFLAGSGTDTQYF. The V call is TRBV28, the J call TRBJ2-3; 9 bases map to TRBD2. V was clipped by 6 bases and J by 1 base; unmatched bases: 8. This CDR3 comprises 16 residues. Germline V gene data show CDR1 as MDHEN and CDR2 as SYDVKM.

This clonotype was picked up a small number of times. V is TRBV7-2 and J is TRBJ2-3; D is possibly TRBD2 (5 bases). V lost 5 bases and J 0 bases, leaving 9 bases between the germline ends. Germline V lookup: CDR1 SGHTA, CDR2 FQGNSA. The CDR3 extends over 14 amino acids. In DNA, the CDR3 is TGTGCCAGCAGCGGGCGGGTTAGCACAGATACGCAGTATTTT. This codes for CASSGRVSTDTQYF.

In this sample, this clonotype turned up many times. The gene calls are TRBV7-8 and TRBJ2-1, with a weak D call TRBD1 (5 bases). This CDR3 has 16 residues. V dropped 4 bases and J dropped 1 base, with 14 bases sitting between them. Germline V gives CDR1 SGHVS, CDR2 FQNEAQ. The CDR3 DNA sequence: TGTGCCAGCAGCTCCAGGGTCCCTAATTCCTACAATGAGCAGTTCTTC. Translated, it gives CASSSRVPNSYNEQFF. The entire variable domain, with the rest obtained from reference TRBV7-8 and TRBJ2-1, is as follows: GAGVSQSPRYKVAKRGQDVALRCDPISGHVSLFWYQQALGQGPEFLTYFQNEAQLDKSGLPSDRFFAERPEGSVSTLKIQRTQQEDSAVYLCASSSRVPNSYNEQFFGPGTRLTVL.

This clonotype has only a few counts. The chain joins TRBV7-2 to TRBJ2-1, with D maybe TRBD1 (6 bases). Trimming took off 5 bases at V and 2 bases at J, with 28 bases between the two ends. The germline gives CDR1 SGHTA, CDR2 FQGNSA. The length of the CDR3 is 20 residues. Written as DNA, the CDR3 is TGTGCCAGCAGCCCTAGTACCAGAGACAGGAACTGGGGCCCCTACAATGAGCAGTTCTTC. This codes for CASSPSTRDRNWGPYNEQFF. Based on the CDR3 plus reference TRBV7-2 and TRBJ2-1, the full variable domain is GAGVSQSPSNKVTEKGKDVELRCDPISGHTALYWYRQSLGQGLEFLIYFQGNSAPDKSGLPSDRFSAERTGGSVSTLTIQRTQQEDSAVYLCASSPSTRDRNWGPYNEQFFGPGTRLTVL.

The chain couples TRBV5-1 to TRBJ1-3; unclear D gene. The V gene's germline CDR1 is SGHRS and CDR2 YFSETQ. CDR3 size: 18 residues. The V gene lost 2 bases and the J gene lost 2 bases, with 20 bases spanning the gap. In DNA, the CDR3 is TGCGCCAGCAGCTTCCTACCCCTCGACCCCGTGACTGGAAACACCATATATTTT. Amino acids: CASSFLPLDPVTGNTIYF.

The CDR3 loop reads CASSLGRQPNYGYTF. CDR3 sequence (DNA): TGTGCCAGCAGCTTAGGAAGGCAGCCCAACTATGGCTACACCTTC. The V and J genes are TRBV7-2 and TRBJ1-2; D is uncertain. The CDR3 extends over 15 amino acids. Germline-derived CDR1 and CDR2 are SGHTA and FQGNSA. V lost 1 base and J 2 bases, leaving 11 bases between the germline ends. Full variable domain (outside the CDR3, taken from reference TRBV7-2 and TRBJ1-2): GAGVSQSPSNKVTEKGKDVELRCDPISGHTALYWYRQSLGQGLEFLIYFQGNSAPDKSGLPSDRFSAERTGGSVSTLTIQRTQQEDSAVYLCASSLGRQPNYGYTFGSGTRLTVV.

This chain joins TRBV20-1 and TRBJ2-1; D gene ambiguous. The CDR3 spans 12 residues. Germline lookup yields CDR1 DFQATT and CDR2 SNEGSKA (reference sequence). V gave up 0 bases and J gave up 5 bases, with 5 bases separating them. The CDR3 protein is CSARDPNNEQFF. CDR3 coding DNA: TGCAGTGCTAGAGACCCCAACAATGAGCAGTTCTTC.

This CDR3 is CASSIGGRARYEQFF. The CDR3 DNA sequence: TGTGCCAGTAGTATAGGTGGTAGGGCCCGGTATGAGCAGTTCTTC. The chain joins TRBV19 to TRBJ2-1; D gene unclear. V lost 1 base and J lost 8, with 15 bases in between. Germline V gene lookup returns CDR1 LNHDA and CDR2 SQIVND (reference sequence). This CDR3 has 15 amino acids.

This clonotype was found a few times. This chain uses TRBV6-2 or TRBV6-3 with TRBJ1-2; D is unclear. The ends were cut back, 6 bases at V and 4 bases at J, with 15 bases in the middle. This CDR3 is 14 amino acids long. Germline CDR1 is MNHEY and CDR2 is SVGEGT. CDR3 in DNA: TGTGCCAGCAGACCGGACTATTCGACCTATGGCTACACCTTC. Encoded protein: CASRPDYSTYGYTF.

The chain recombines TRBV7-9 with TRBJ2-7, with D possibly matching TRBD1 (6 bases). Trimming stripped 4 bases from V and 4 bases from J, with 20 bases between. This CDR3 has 16 residues. The V gene's germline CDR1 is SEHNR and CDR2 FQNEAQ (reference sequence). The CDR3 DNA follows: TGTGCCAGCAGCTCAACCAGGGGTATTGAGGCTTACGAGCAGTACTTC. This codes for CASSSTRGIEAYEQYF.

This clonotype was detected only a few times. J is TRBJ1-6 and V is TRBV6-9; D unresolved. Germline-derived CDR1 and CDR2 are MNHGY and SVAAGI. Trimming left V 6 bases short and J 7 bases short, with 4 bases between. The CDR3 length is 11 residues. The CDR3 is CASRLNSPLHF. The CDR3 region has the DNA TGTGCCAGCAGGCTAAATTCACCCCTCCACTTT.

This clonotype was seen a handful of times. The V call is TRBV7-9, the J call TRBJ1-1; no firm D call. CDR1 is SEHNR, CDR2 FQNEAQ, per germline (reference sequence). The CDR3 contains 12 residues. V dropped 5 bases and J dropped 10 bases, with 14 bases sitting between them. The CDR3 sequence: CASSLDLRGAFF. The CDR3 nucleotides read TGTGCCAGCAGCCTTGACCTAAGAGGAGCTTTCTTT.

The chain couples TRBV7-9 to TRBJ2-7; D possibly corresponds to TRBD1 (5 bases). Trimming left V 1 base short and J 4 bases short, with 5 bases between. Per germline, CDR1 SEHNR and CDR2 FQNEAQ (reference sequence). The CDR3 is 12 residues long. Written as DNA, the CDR3 is TGTGCCAGCAGCTTAGGACAGTACGAGCAGTACTTC. Protein product: CASSLGQYEQYF.

This clonotype was seen more than once but under ten times. The rearrangement links TRBV7-2 to TRBJ2-3, with 10 bases matching TRBD2. V was pared by 5 bases and J by 4 bases, with 6 bases of the junction left unmatched. Germline V gene data show CDR1 as SGHTA and CDR2 as FQGNSA. This CDR3 comprises 15 residues. The DNA for the CDR3 is TGTGCCAGCAGCCCAGCGGGAGGGCACGCAGATACGCAGTATTTT. This sequence encodes CASSPAGGHADTQYF.

The J gene is TRBJ2-7, the V gene TRBV29-1; 9 nucleotides agree with TRBD2. Trimming at V came to 4 bases and at J to 2 bases, leaving 3 bases not matched to a gene. Germline loops: CDR1 SQVTM, CDR2 ANQGSEA. The length of the CDR3 is 13 residues. The CDR3 protein is CSVGASGAYEQYF. CDR3 sequence (DNA): TGCAGCGTTGGCGCTAGCGGGGCCTACGAGCAGTACTTC.

This chain uses TRBV5-5 with TRBJ1-5, with 7 positions matching TRBD1. Unmatched junction bases numbered 11, after V lost 5 bases and J lost 15 bases. The CDR3 totals 12 residues. The germline CDR1 and CDR2 sequences are SGHKS and YYEKEE (reference sequence). CDR3 in amino acids: CASRGDTTGWHF. The CDR3 region has the DNA TGTGCCAGCAGGGGTGACACGACAGGGTGGCATTTT.

The chain carries TRBV6-6 and TRBJ2-1, with 13 nucleotides matching TRBD2. V dropped 6 bases and J dropped 8; count of bases not matched to a gene: 7. From germline, CDR1 is MNHNY and CDR2 SVGAGI (reference sequence). The CDR3 sequence is 15 residues long. The CDR3 here is CASSPTSGRFYEQFF. The CDR3 DNA reads as TGTGCCAGCAGCCCGACTAGCGGGAGGTTCTATGAGCAGTTCTTC.

This clonotype has more than one count but fewer than ten. The chain combines TRBV12-3 or TRBV12-4 with TRBJ2-1, with TRBD1 identical over 10 bases. The CDR3 runs 17 residues. V lost 5 bases, J lost 5 bases, and 12 bases stayed unmatched. CDR3 in amino acids: CASSPVASGQGNNEQFF. The CDR3 nucleotides are TGTGCCAGCAGTCCAGTTGCGTCGGGACAGGGGAACAATGAGCAGTTCTTC.

The sample holds many counts of this clonotype. The V call is TRBV7-2, the J call TRBJ1-2, with D unclear. This CDR3 spans 16 amino acids. V lost 7 bases, J lost 0 bases, and 18 bases lay in between. Germline V CDR1 and CDR2: SGHTA, FQGNSA. The CDR3 bases are TGTGCCAGCACCAGGACCGGGTCCGCCGCTAACTATGGCTACACCTTC. Translation gives CASTRTGSAANYGYTF.

A few counts support this clonotype. The genes are TRBV6-6 and TRBJ1-1; 8 nucleotides match TRBD1. V dropped 0 bases and J dropped 7; count of bases not matched to a gene: 13. The CDR3 contains 17 residues. The germline V gene has CDR1 MNHNY and CDR2 SVGAGI (reference sequence). The CDR3 sequence is CASSYSPTLRGQGEAFF. CDR3 coding DNA: TGTGCCAGCAGTTACTCCCCGACGCTCAGGGGGCAAGGTGAAGCTTTCTTT.

This clonotype was seen ten or more times. This rearrangement joins TRBV7-8 to TRBJ2-5; D is uncertain. Per the germline V gene, CDR1 is SGHVS and CDR2 is FQNEAQ. CDR3 length: 14 amino acids. The V end lost 6 bases, the J end lost 0 bases, and 11 bases lay between the germline ends. The CDR3 sequence: CASRGKQYQETQYF. Here the CDR3 DNA reads TGTGCCAGCAGAGGGAAACAGTACCAAGAGACCCAGTACTTC.

This rearrangement joins TRBV6-5 to TRBJ1-5, with a weak D call TRBD1 (5 bases). The CDR3 is 13 residues long. CDR1 is MNHEY, CDR2 SVGAGI, per germline. Trimming cost V 2 bases and J 11 bases, with 13 bases left between them. The CDR3 protein is CASSYGAGTAQHF. In nucleotides, the CDR3 is TGTGCCAGCAGTTACGGGGCCGGGACGGCCCAGCATTTT.

This chain joins TRBV6-6 and TRBJ1-4, with D possibly matching TRBD1 (5 bases). The V end lost 7 bases, the J end lost 5 bases, and 14 bases lay between the germline ends. The CDR3 spans 14 residues. The germline gives CDR1 MNHNY, CDR2 SVGAGI (reference sequence). The CDR3 bases are TGTGCCAGCACCTTGGGGCAAGCGAATGAAAAACTGTTTTTT. This translates into CASTLGQANEKLFF.

This clonotype was detected a few times. This chain links TRBV12-3 or TRBV12-4 with TRBJ2-1; 8 bases agree with TRBD2. The junction had 3 bases not matched to a gene; V was cut back by 5 bases and J by 0 bases. The CDR3 has 15 residues. CDR3 loop: CASSERGFSYNEQFF. The CDR3, as DNA: TGTGCCAGCAGTGAGCGGGGGTTCTCCTACAATGAGCAGTTCTTC.

The rearrangement joins TRBV4-1 to TRBJ2-3; TRBD2 might be the D (5 bases). This CDR3 comprises 13 residues. Looked up from germline, CDR1 is MGHRA and CDR2 is YSYEKL. Trimming left V 0 bases short and J 4 bases short, with 5 bases between. CDR3 protein: CASSQEEADTQYF. CDR3 sequence (DNA): TGCGCCAGCAGCCAAGAGGAGGCAGATACGCAGTATTTT.

The chain is built from TRBV7-9 and TRBJ2-7, with 12 bases that match TRBD2. With 4 bases clipped from V and 4 bases from J, the junction kept 8 bases outside the gene matches. CDR1 is SEHNR and CDR2 is FQNEAQ in the germline V gene (reference sequence). The CDR3 is 16 residues long. The CDR3 region is CASSYGLAGSGYEQYF. CDR3 nucleotides: TGTGCCAGCAGCTACGGACTAGCGGGGTCGGGGTACGAGCAGTACTTC.

This rearrangement joins TRBV24-1 to TRBJ1-5; unclear D gene. This CDR3 region has 19 residues. The germline gives CDR1 KGHDR, CDR2 SFDVKD. V was cut by 4 bases and J by 1 base, with 22 bases left in between. The CDR3 DNA follows: TGTGCCACCAGTGACCTTGACTATCCAGGAGGCCGGAGCAATCAGCCCCAGCATTTT. It yields the protein CATSDLDYPGGRSNQPQHF.